The 2 T cell receptor beta chains in this list originate from one sample, sequenced in a study of T-cell reconstitution after alpha-beta-depleted transplantation in children. Unique molecular identifiers featured in how the TCRbeta library was prepared. TCRdb reanalysed the PCR reads using MiXCR and keeps one entry per CDR3 protein. The sample records 500,000 to 600,000 distinct CDR3 sequences, 18% being singletons. Sequencing was performed on PBMCs from the stem cell graft donor, taken from the stem cell graft. The receptors derive from a human donor who donated a stem cell graft to a child with acute lymphoblastic leukemia.

V usage is TRBV27 and J usage is TRBJ1-1; maybe TRBD1 (5 bases). Germline V gene data show CDR1 as MNHEY and CDR2 as SMNVEV (reference sequence). The V gene lost 0 bases and the J gene lost 1 base, with 9 bases spanning the gap. This CDR3 is built from 15 residues. The CDR3 sequence: CASSLSGGGNTEAFF. CDR3 coding DNA: TGTGCCAGCAGTTTATCCGGGGGGGGGAACACTGAAGCTTTCTTT.

The gene calls are TRBV4-2 and TRBJ2-1; 8 positions agree with TRBD1. The ends lost 1 base at V and 15 bases at J; junction bases unmatched: 14. The CDR3 consists of 15 residues. Germline assignment: CDR1 LGHNA and CDR2 YNFKEQ. As DNA, the CDR3 is TGTGCCAGCAGCCAAGCCCTTGGACAGGGAGAAGTTCCGTTCTTC. This sequence encodes CASSQALGQGEVPFF.